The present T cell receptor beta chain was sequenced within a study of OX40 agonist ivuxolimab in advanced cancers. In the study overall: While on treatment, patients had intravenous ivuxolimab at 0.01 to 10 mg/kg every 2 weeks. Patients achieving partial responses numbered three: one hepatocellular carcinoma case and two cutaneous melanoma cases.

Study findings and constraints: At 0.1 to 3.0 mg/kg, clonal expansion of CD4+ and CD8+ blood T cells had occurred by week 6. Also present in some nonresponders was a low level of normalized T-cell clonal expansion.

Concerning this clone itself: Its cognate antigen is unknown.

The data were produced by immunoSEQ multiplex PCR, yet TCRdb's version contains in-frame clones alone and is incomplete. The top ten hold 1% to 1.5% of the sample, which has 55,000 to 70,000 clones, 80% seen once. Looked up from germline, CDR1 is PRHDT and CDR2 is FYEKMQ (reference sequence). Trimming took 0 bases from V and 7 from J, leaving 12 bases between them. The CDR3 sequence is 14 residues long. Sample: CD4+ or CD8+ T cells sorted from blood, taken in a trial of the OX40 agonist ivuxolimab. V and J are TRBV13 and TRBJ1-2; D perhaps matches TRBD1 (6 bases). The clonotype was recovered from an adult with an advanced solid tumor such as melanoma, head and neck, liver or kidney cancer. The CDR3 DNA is TGTGCCAGCAGCTTAGGTGGGGGGCAAGTTGGCTACACCTTC. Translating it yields CASSLGGGQVGYTF. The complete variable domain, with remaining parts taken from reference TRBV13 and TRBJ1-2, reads AAGVIQSPRHLIKEKRETATLKCYPIPRHDTVYWYQQGPGQDPQFLISFYEKMQSDKGSIPDRFSAQQFSDYHSELNMSSLELGDSALYFCASSLGGGQVGYTFGSGTRLTVV.